This passage covers 32 T cell receptor beta chains from one sample sequenced in a study of blood T cell repertoires in COVID-19. TCRdb's table, derived via immunoSEQ multiplex PCR, lists solely in-frame clones and lacks some. The table lists around 97,000 clones, just under 85% of them singletons. Sequencing was done on a sample of peripheral blood. The source of these receptors is an older man with acute or convalescent COVID-19.

V and J are TRBV25-1 and TRBJ1-6; 7 nucleotides line up with TRBD1. This CDR3 has 15 residues. J gave up 10 bases and V 4 bases, and 10 bases lay outside the gene matches. Per the germline V gene, CDR1 is MGHDK and CDR2 is SYGVNS. CDR3 amino acids: CASSAPTGMSSPLHF. The CDR3 nucleotides are TGTGCCAGCAGTGCCCCGACAGGGATGAGCTCACCCCTCCACTTT.

The chain is built from TRBV15 and TRBJ2-1, with 8 bases matching TRBD2. The germline V gene encodes CDR1 LNHNV and CDR2 YYDKDF (reference sequence). After removal of 9 bases from V and 5 bases from J, the junction contained 15 bases not matched to a gene. CDR3 length: 16 residues. This CDR3 is CATSEPGLDFDNEQFF. CDR3 nucleotide sequence: TGTGCCACAAGTGAACCGGGACTAGATTTCGACAATGAGCAGTTCTTC.

V is TRBV28 and J is TRBJ2-7, with D possibly matching TRBD1 (6 bases). The CDR3 extends over 14 amino acids. The germline V gene has CDR1 MDHEN and CDR2 SYDVKM. V lost 2 bases to trimming and J lost 2 bases, with 10 bases between them. The CDR3 sequence is CASSLQGYTYEQYF. The CDR3 DNA reads as TGTGCCAGCAGTTTACAGGGGTATACCTACGAGCAGTACTTC.

This clone was seen only once. The chain couples TRBV6-1 to TRBJ1-5, with D unclear. The ends were cut back, 6 bases at V and 0 bases at J, with 9 bases in the middle. The germline V gene has CDR1 MNHNS and CDR2 SASEGT. The CDR3 is made up of 14 amino acids. CDR3 DNA sequence: TGTGCCAGCAGCGAGCGGGATAGCAATCAGCCCCAGCATTTT. The encoded protein is CASSERDSNQPQHF.

Only one count was recorded for this clone. The V and J genes are TRBV7-3 and TRBJ2-1, with D possibly matching TRBD2 (5 bases). Trimming removed 0 bases from V and 7 bases from J, with 13 bases in between. CDR1 and CDR2 (germline): SGHTA, FQGTGA. The CDR3 is 15 amino acids. CDR3 nucleotide sequence: TGTGCCAGCAGCTTAACTACGGCTAGCATGAATGAGCAGTTCTTC. This gives the protein CASSLTTASMNEQFF.

This chain links TRBV18 with TRBJ1-5, with a possible D match to TRBD1 (6 bases). CDR1 and CDR2 from the germline V gene are KGHSH and LQKENI. CDR3 length equals 15 residues. V lost 4 bases and J 1 base, leaving 11 bases between the germline ends. The CDR3 bases are TGTGCCAGCTCACTACAGGGAAAGAGCAATCAGCCCCAGCATTTT. As protein: CASSLQGKSNQPQHF.

This clone was counted a single time. The same CDR3 can be traced to other DNA sequences in this sample. CDR3 region: CASSPGQGHQPQHF. Written as DNA, the CDR3 is TGTGCCAGCTCACCGGGCCAGGGTCATCAGCCCCAGCATTTT. The chain joins TRBV18 to TRBJ1-5; possibly TRBD1 for D (5 bases). The germline CDR1 and CDR2 sequences are KGHSH and LQKENI. This CDR3 is 14 amino acids long. V lost 3 bases and J 5 bases, leaving 11 bases between the germline ends.

This chain connects TRBV4-2 to TRBJ2-4; TRBD2 is a possible D gene (6 bases). The CDR3 runs 15 residues. Germline CDR1 is LGHNA and CDR2 is YNFKEQ. Between the trimmed V and J ends, which lost 1 base and 6 bases, there was a span of 13 bases. The CDR3 spells CASSQGARRGNIQYF. The CDR3 bases are TGTGCCAGCAGCCAAGGCGCCAGGAGGGGAAACATTCAGTACTTC.

Regarding this clone: An end of the junction does not agree with germline; a read error may underlie this. The chain combines TRBV6-5 with TRBJ2-3; 11 nucleotides line up with TRBD2. The CDR3 is 14 amino acids. CDR1 and CDR2 (germline): MNHEY, SVGAGI. CDR3 nucleotides: TGTGCCAGCAGTTACTCGAATTCACTAGCGGGGGCTCTTTTT. It is translated as CASSYSNSLAGALF.

This clone appeared a few times. The chain carries TRBV29-1 and TRBJ2-1; TRBD2 aligns across 11 bases. The CDR3 length is 13 residues. J lost 7 bases, V lost 2 bases, and 1 base had no gene match. Germline V gives CDR1 SQVTM, CDR2 ANQGSEA. The CDR3 loop reads CSVERTSGNEQFF. The CDR3 DNA reads as TGCAGCGTTGAACGGACTAGCGGGAATGAGCAGTTCTTC.

The V gene is TRBV27, the J gene TRBJ1-2; 7 nucleotides match TRBD1. Germline V CDR1 and CDR2: MNHEY, SMNVEV (reference sequence). This CDR3 has 17 residues. Trimming at V came to 8 bases and at J to 4 bases, leaving 19 bases not matched to a gene. The CDR3 DNA is TGTGCCAGCGGAACAACCGGGACAGACATCCTCCGCTATGGCTACACCTTC. It codes for CASGTTGTDILRYGYTF.

The genes are TRBV7-2 and TRBJ1-6, with D unclear. Germline assignment: CDR1 SGHTA and CDR2 FQGNSA. The CDR3 sequence is 15 residues long. The ends were cut back, 1 base at V and 7 bases at J, with 11 bases in the middle. CDR3 amino acids: CASSLVRGQNSPLHF. In DNA, the CDR3 is TGTGCCAGCAGCTTAGTTCGGGGTCAAAATTCACCCCTCCACTTT. Combining the CDR3 with reference TRBV7-2 and TRBJ1-6 gives the whole variable domain GAGVSQSPSNKVTEKGKDVELRCDPISGHTALYWYRQSLGQGLEFLIYFQGNSAPDKSGLPSDRFSAERTGGSVSTLTIQRTQQEDSAVYLCASSLVRGQNSPLHFGNGTRLTVT.

About this clone: Relative to the germline gene, one junction end is altered; a read error may explain this. Other DNA sequences in the same sample also yield this CDR3. The chain recombines TRBV6-5 with TRBJ1-5; 7 bases are shared with TRBD1. The CDR3 runs 12 residues. Germline CDR1 is MNHEY and CDR2 is SVGAGI. DNA of the CDR3: TGCGCCAGCAGACAGGGAAATCAGCCCCAGCATTTT. The encoded protein is CASRQGNQPQHF.

The V call is TRBV27, the J call TRBJ2-1; 11 positions match TRBD2. This CDR3 is 14 amino acids long. Unmatched junction bases numbered 3, after V lost 5 bases and J lost 6 bases. Germline V gene sequence: CDR1 MNHEY, CDR2 SMNVEV (reference sequence). As DNA, the CDR3 is TGTGCCAGCAGTCGACTAGCGGGATTCAATGAGCAGTTCTTC. It encodes CASSRLAGFNEQFF.

The rearrangement uses TRBV7-9 and TRBJ2-1; 10 bases are shared with TRBD1. Unmatched junction bases numbered 6, after V lost 4 bases and J lost 3 bases. The V gene's germline CDR1 is SEHNR and CDR2 FQNEAQ (reference sequence). The CDR3 totals 16 residues. CDR3 sequence (DNA): TGTGCCAGCAGCTCAAACGGGACAGGGGACTACAATGAGCAGTTCTTC. It translates to CASSSNGTGDYNEQFF.

The chain is built from TRBV7-8 and TRBJ1-3; weak D call: TRBD1 (6 bases). Germline CDR1 reads SGHVS; CDR2 reads FQNEAQ. Trimming pared 5 bases from V and 0 bases from J, leaving 14 bases between. This CDR3 has 16 amino acids. The CDR3 protein is CASSPYREYSGNTIYF. DNA of the CDR3: TGTGCCAGCAGCCCCTACAGGGAATACTCTGGAAACACCATATATTTT.

CDR3 DNA sequence: TGCGCCAGCAGACCCGGGACAGGGGTTAATTCACCCCTCCACTTT. This encodes CASRPGTGVNSPLHF. This chain connects TRBV4-1 to TRBJ1-6; 10 nucleotides line up with TRBD1. Germline V gene sequence: CDR1 MGHRA, CDR2 YSYEKL. CDR3 length equals 15 residues. V was clipped by 6 bases and J by 6 bases; unmatched bases: 5.

For the CDR3, the DNA is TGTGCCAGCAGCGACTCGGCCGGGGAGCTGTTTTTT. It is translated as CASSDSAGELFF. The V gene is TRBV2, the J gene TRBJ2-2; no firm D call. The CDR3 totals 12 residues. Germline lookup yields CDR1 SNHLY and CDR2 FYNNEI. Trimming cost V 6 bases and J 6 bases, with 8 bases left between them.

The V and J genes are TRBV6-2 or TRBV6-3 and TRBJ1-2, with D unresolved. V was shortened by 1 base and J by 1 base, with 10 bases between the two germline ends. CDR3 length: 15 residues. Germline CDR1 and CDR2: MNHEY and SVGEGT. The CDR3 region has the DNA TGTGCCAGCAGTTACTTGGCCCGCAATAACTATGGCTACACCTTC. It encodes CASSYLARNNYGYTF.

The J gene is TRBJ2-7, the V gene TRBV30, with 8 bases matching TRBD2. This CDR3 has 14 amino acids. The junction had 10 bases not matched to a gene; V was cut back by 3 bases and J by 6 bases. The V gene's germline CDR1 is GTSNPN and CDR2 SVGIG (reference sequence). Written as DNA, the CDR3 is TGTGCCTGGAGGTCAGAACTAGCGGTCCGCGAGCAGTACTTC. Encoded protein: CAWRSELAVREQYF.

The chain combines TRBV30 with TRBJ2-5; 12 bases map to TRBD2. J lost 2 bases, V lost 2 bases, and 6 bases had no gene match. The germline V gene encodes CDR1 GTSNPN and CDR2 SVGIG (reference sequence). This CDR3 region has 16 residues. The CDR3 coding sequence is TGTGCCTGGAGTCTGGGACTAGCGGGCAAACAAGAGACCCAGTACTTC. Its protein product is CAWSLGLAGKQETQYF.

This CDR3 is CASSSRGPYEQYF. The CDR3 DNA sequence: TGTGCCAGCAGTTCCAGGGGGCCCTACGAGCAGTACTTC. The chain links TRBV27 to TRBJ2-7, with 8 nucleotides matching TRBD1. The germline gives CDR1 MNHEY, CDR2 SMNVEV (reference sequence). Trimming cost V 4 bases and J 2 bases; bases outside gene matches: 1. The CDR3 has 13 amino acids.

The chain links TRBV7-2 to TRBJ2-7; possibly TRBD2 for D (5 bases). CDR3 size: 13 residues. Germline loops: CDR1 SGHTA, CDR2 FQGNSA. V was pared by 4 bases and J by 3 bases, with 10 bases between. CDR3 coding DNA: TGTGCCAGCAGCTACATCCGGGACTACGAGCAGTACTTC. It translates to CASSYIRDYEQYF.

This chain links TRBV7-8 with TRBJ1-2; D gene unclear. The CDR3 is 13 amino acids. Per germline, CDR1 SGHVS and CDR2 FQNEAQ. The V end was cut by 1 base, the J end by 6 bases, with 9 bases between. CDR3 nucleotides: TGTGCCAGCAGCTTAGTGCCGCGGGATGGCTACACCTTC. It yields the protein CASSLVPRDGYTF.

The chain couples TRBV6-5 to TRBJ2-7; D remains ambiguous. Germline lookup yields CDR1 MNHEY and CDR2 SVGAGI. This CDR3 comprises 12 residues. With 6 bases removed from V and 4 bases from J, the gap between germline ends came to 10 bases. CDR3: CASRKDSYEQYF. CDR3 in DNA: TGTGCCAGCAGAAAAGACTCTTACGAGCAGTACTTC.

V is TRBV10-3 and J is TRBJ2-1, with D perhaps matching TRBD2 (5 bases). Germline V gene data show CDR1 as ENHRY and CDR2 as SYGVKD. The CDR3 contains 14 residues. Trimming removed 3 bases at V and 9 bases at J, with 15 bases between. CDR3 residues: CAISDLSAGGEQFF. In DNA form, the CDR3 reads TGTGCCATCAGTGATCTTAGCGCTGGTGGTGAGCAGTTCTTC.

CDR3 DNA sequence: TGTGCCAGCAGCCGTGACAGGAATAATTCACCCCTCCACTTT. It yields the protein CASSRDRNNSPLHF. The chain combines TRBV7-3 with TRBJ1-6; a possible D gene is TRBD1 (6 bases). V was pared by 5 bases and J by 5 bases, with 10 bases between. Germline-derived CDR1 and CDR2 are SGHTA and FQGTGA. The CDR3 consists of 14 residues.

The chain joins TRBV10-1 to TRBJ2-1; 11 nucleotides agree with TRBD2. Germline V CDR1 and CDR2: WNHNN, SYGVQD (reference sequence). J gave up 7 bases and V 3 bases, and 5 bases lay outside the gene matches. The CDR3 is 15 amino acids. CDR3 sequence reads: CASSDSGGARNEQFF. For the CDR3, the DNA is TGCGCCAGCAGTGATAGCGGGGGGGCCCGGAATGAGCAGTTCTTC.

The genes are TRBV7-9 and TRBJ1-5, with a possible D match to TRBD1 (6 bases). The CDR3 length is 13 residues. Looked up from germline, CDR1 is SEHNR and CDR2 is FQNEAQ (reference sequence). Trimming took off 6 bases at V and 4 bases at J, with 10 bases between the two ends. The chain's CDR3 is CASRAGANQPQHF. The DNA for the CDR3 is TGTGCCAGCAGGGCAGGGGCAAATCAGCCCCAGCATTTT.

V usage is TRBV6-4 and J usage is TRBJ1-1; TRBD1 is a possible D gene (6 bases). The CDR3 sequence is 13 residues long. CDR1 and CDR2 (germline): MRHNA, SNTAGT. Between the trimmed V and J ends, which lost 6 bases and 0 bases, there was a span of 8 bases. As DNA, the CDR3 is TGTGCCAGCAGGGACAGCTTGAACACTGAAGCTTTCTTT. Amino acid sequence: CASRDSLNTEAFF.

V and J are TRBV11-2 and TRBJ2-7, with D possibly being TRBD2 (6 bases). V was pared by 5 bases and J by 7 bases, with 15 bases between. There are 13 residues in the CDR3. CDR1 is SGHAT and CDR2 is FQNNGV in the germline V gene. This CDR3 is CASSLQTGLEQYF. The CDR3 bases are TGTGCCAGCAGCCTTCAAACGGGACTTGAGCAGTACTTC.

The chain recombines TRBV20-1 with TRBJ1-1; D perhaps matches TRBD1 (5 bases). This CDR3 has 11 amino acids. V was clipped by 4 bases and J by 7 bases, with 10 bases between them. The germline CDR1 and CDR2 sequences are DFQATT and SNEGSKA (reference sequence). As DNA, the CDR3 is TGCAGTGCTACCCCCGGGGGTGAAGCTTTCTTT. The encoded protein is CSATPGGEAFF.